Listed below are T cell receptor beta chains from one sample, sequenced in a study of blood T cell repertoires in COVID-19. The data were produced by immunoSEQ multiplex PCR, yet TCRdb's version contains in-frame clones alone and is incomplete. The data contain tens of thousands of clones, around 85% of them singletons. Sequencing was performed on peripheral blood. The receptors stem from a man between 70 and 80 years old with COVID-19, enrolled during active disease. The CDR3 runs from the conserved cysteine through the conserved F or W. D genes are given only for firm matches. A row's size may be missing; if present it is once, few, many or a size class.

.,TRBD1,TRBV4-1,TRBJ1-1,TGCGCCAGCAGCCCCCACCCCGGGACAGGAATAGGGTTGGACACTGAAGCTTTCTTT,CASSPHPGTGIGLDTEAFF
.,.,TRBV11-1,TRBJ2-7,TGTGCCAGCAGCTTCTATCCCAGTGATGGAGTGTACGAGCAGTACTTC,CASSFYPSDGVYEQYF
.,.,TRBV7-8,TRBJ1-2,TGTGCCAGCAGCCCAAACAGCTATGGCTACACCTTC,CASSPNSYGYTF
.,TRBD2,TRBV7-2,TRBJ2-7,TGTGCCAGCAGCCCCCCGGTGGGAGGGTATAACTACGAGCAGTACTTC,CASSPPVGGYNYEQYF
.,.,TRBV9,TRBJ2-2,TGTGCCAGCAGCGTAGTGGCCCGGGCCGGGGAGCTGTTTTTT,CASSVVARAGELFF
.,.,TRBV6-5,TRBJ1-5,TGTGCCAGCAGTTACACAGGGCGTAGCAATCAGCCCCAGCATTTT,CASSYTGRSNQPQHF
.,TRBD1,TRBV6-5,TRBJ1-2,TGTGCCAGCAGGAGAGACAGGGTCGGTGGCTACACCTTC,CASRRDRVGGYTF
.,TRBD2,TRBV14,TRBJ2-2,TGTGCCAGCAGCCGATGGACTAGCGGAAAAAACACCGGGGAGCTGTTTTTT,CASSRWTSGKNTGELFF
.,TRBD1,TRBV7-3,TRBJ2-1,TGTGCCAGCAGCGCCGGGACAGACTACAATGAGCAGTTCTTC,CASSAGTDYNEQFF
.,.,TRBV11-3,TRBJ2-1,TGTGCCAGCAGCTTGCGGAACTCCAATGAGCAGTTCTTC,CASSLRNSNEQFF
.,.,TRBV7-2,TRBJ2-2,TGTGCCAGCAGCGCGACATGGGCGAACACCGGGGAGCTGTTTTTT,CASSATWANTGELFF
.,TRBD1,TRBV7-2,TRBJ2-7,TGTGCCAGCAGCTTGGGACAGGGGAGGACCTACGAGCAGTACTTC,CASSLGQGRTYEQYF
.,TRBD2,TRBV7-9,TRBJ2-7,TGTGCCAGCAGCTCCTTACTAGCGGGAGGGAGCTCCTACGAGCAGTACTTC,CASSSLLAGGSSYEQYF
once,TRBD2,TRBV7-2,TRBJ2-7,TGTGCCAGCAGCTTAGTGGGGACTAGCTTATCCGAGCAGTACTTC,CASSLVGTSLSEQYF
once,.,TRBV5-5,TRBJ1-3,TGTGCCAGCAGCTTGGGTCTTCAGGGGCCTGGAAACACCATATATTTT,CASSLGLQGPGNTIYF
.,TRBD2,TRBV6-5,TRBJ2-7,TGTGCCAGCAGTTACTCGGTTGGCGGGAGTGGCGAGCAGTACTTC,CASSYSVGGSGEQYF
.,.,TRBV18,TRBJ1-2,TGTGCCAGCTCACCACCGGGGCAGGTCCCCCTCTATGGCTACACCTTC,CASSPPGQVPLYGYTF
.,TRBD1,TRBV5-1,TRBJ1-4,TGCGCCAGCAGAAGACAGGGGGCAGAAGAAAAACTGTTTTTT,CASRRQGAEEKLFF
.,.,TRBV4-2,TRBJ2-7,TGTGCCAGCAGCCCCTTCCCGCGGGTCGACCCGGCCTACGAGCAGTACTTC,CASSPFPRVDPAYEQYF
.,TRBD1,TRBV3-1/TRBV3-2,TRBJ1-2,TGTGCCAGCAGCCAACCCTCGGACAGGGCTGGCTACACCTTC,CASSQPSDRAGYTF
.,TRBD1,TRBV6-5,TRBJ1-1,TGTGCCAGCAGGACAGGGGACACTGAAGCTTTCTTT,CASRTGDTEAFF
.,TRBD1,TRBV11-3,TRBJ1-6,TGTGCCAGCAGCCTACAGGGGTCCGGCTCACCCCTCCACTTT,CASSLQGSGSPLHF
.,.,TRBV9,TRBJ1-3,TGTGCCAGCAGCCAACTCCCCCTAACTGGAAACACCATATATTTT,CASSQLPLTGNTIYF
.,TRBD2,TRBV3-1/TRBV3-2,TRBJ2-7,TGTGCCAGCAGCCCCCTCGGACGGGAGGGTTCCTACGAGCAGTACTTC,CASSPLGREGSYEQYF
.,.,TRBV29-1,TRBJ2-1,TGCAGCGTTGGGCCAGGATACAATGAGCAGTTCTTC,CSVGPGYNEQFF
.,.,TRBV6-2/TRBV6-3,TRBJ2-3,TGTGCCAGCAGTTATGCCAGGCATACCATATCTAGCACAGATACGCAGTATTTT,CASSYARHTISSTDTQYF
once,.,TRBV29-1,TRBJ1-4,TGCAGCGTTACTCGGGACTTTAATGAAAAACTGTTTTTT,CSVTRDFNEKLFF
few,TRBD1,TRBV28,TRBJ1-5,TGTGCCAGCCGTCCAGGGGGCAGCAATCAGCCCCAGCATTTT,CASRPGGSNQPQHF
.,TRBD1,TRBV9,TRBJ1-6,TGTGCCAGCAGCGCCGGACAGGGGCTGAATTCACCCCTCCACTTT,CASSAGQGLNSPLHF
.,.,TRBV24-1,TRBJ2-3,TGTGCCACCAGTGATTCTTGGCCACAGGGAATAGATACGCAGTATTTT,CATSDSWPQGIDTQYF
.,.,TRBV9,TRBJ1-1,TGTGCCAGCAGCGTAGATGGGAGTTGGATGAACACTGAAGCTTTCTTT,CASSVDGSWMNTEAFF
.,.,TRBV6-5,TRBJ1-2,TGTGCCAGCAGTTACGACCAGGGGCTGAGCTATGGCTACACCTTC,CASSYDQGLSYGYTF
.,.,TRBV19,TRBJ1-1,TGTGCCAGTAGTATAGCAGGGACTGAAGCTTTCTTT,CASSIAGTEAFF
once,.,TRBV6-5,TRBJ1-1,TGTGCCAGCAATCACGGGGGGCAAAATGAAGCTTTCTTT,CASNHGGQNEAFF
.,TRBD2,TRBV7-2,TRBJ2-5,TGTGCCAGCAGCTTAGTTCTAGCGGGAGGGAGACAAGAGACCCAGTACTTC,CASSLVLAGGRQETQYF
.,TRBD1,TRBV7-2,TRBJ2-1,TGTGCCAGCAGCCCAGGGACAGCGCAAAGCAATGAGCAGTTCTTC,CASSPGTAQSNEQFF
.,.,TRBV29-1,TRBJ2-1,TGCAGCGCGGGGCACCAGGAGGCTGAGCAGTTCTTC,CSAGHQEAEQFF